This is a list of T cell receptor beta chains from one sample in a study of blood T cells in healthy people across ages. TCRdb passed the 5' RACE reads through MiXCR, listing each CDR3 protein once. The table shows 800,000 to 950,000 distinct CDR3 sequences, with approximately 35% occurring only once. Input material: blood. These receptors all come from a man aged 18 to 35 in good health. CDR3s include the opening cysteine and the closing phenylalanine or tryptophan. Each record gives: CDR3 DNA, CDR3 protein, J gene, clone size, D gene, V gene. D genes are given only for firm matches. Rows may omit the clone size; those that give it use once, few, many or a size class.

CDR3 DNA: TGTGCCAGCACCAGAACTAGCGGGATATACAATGAGCAGTTCTTC; CDR3 protein: CASTRTSGIYNEQFF; J gene: TRBJ2-1; clone size: -; D gene: TRBD2; V gene: TRBV6-2/TRBV6-3
CDR3 DNA: TGTGCCAGTAGCCCCAGAGGGGACGGCTACACCTTC; CDR3 protein: CASSPRGDGYTF; J gene: TRBJ1-2; clone size: -; D gene: -; V gene: TRBV19
CDR3 DNA: TGTGCCAGCCGGTTGGGAGGGAACACTGAAGCTTTCTTT; CDR3 protein: CASRLGGNTEAFF; J gene: TRBJ1-1; clone size: -; D gene: -; V gene: TRBV7-3
CDR3 DNA: TGTGCTAGTGGTCAGGGACAGGTCGCATACACTGAAGCTTTCTTT; CDR3 protein: CASGQGQVAYTEAFF; J gene: TRBJ1-1; clone size: few; D gene: TRBD1; V gene: TRBV12-5
CDR3 DNA: TGTGCCAGCAGCAGCCCCATGAGGGATGGGGGGACCCAGTACTTC; CDR3 protein: CASSSPMRDGGTQYF; J gene: TRBJ2-5; clone size: -; D gene: -; V gene: TRBV5-6
CDR3 DNA: TGCAGTGCTCTTCGGACGGGGGGGTATGGCTACACCTTC; CDR3 protein: CSALRTGGYGYTF; J gene: TRBJ1-2; clone size: many; D gene: -; V gene: TRBV20-1
CDR3 DNA: TGCGCCAGCAGCGCGGGAACGGGGGACACTGAAGCTTTCTTT; CDR3 protein: CASSAGTGDTEAFF; J gene: TRBJ1-1; clone size: many; D gene: -; V gene: TRBV5-1
CDR3 DNA: TGTGCCAGCAGCTTCGGAGGACAGTATAGCAATCAGCCCCAGCATTTT; CDR3 protein: CASSFGGQYSNQPQHF; J gene: TRBJ1-5; clone size: -; D gene: -; V gene: TRBV7-6
CDR3 DNA: TGTGCCAGCAGGCCCCGGGGGGGCCCCTACAATGAGCAGTTCTTC; CDR3 protein: CASRPRGGPYNEQFF; J gene: TRBJ2-1; clone size: -; D gene: TRBD2; V gene: TRBV27
CDR3 DNA: TGTGCCAGCAGCCAAACAGGGGGCGGTTGGAATGAGCAGTTCTTC; CDR3 protein: CASSQTGGGWNEQFF; J gene: TRBJ2-1; clone size: few; D gene: TRBD1; V gene: TRBV3-1
CDR3 DNA: TGCGCCAGCAGCACCCCGGGACAGGCTTCCGAAACTTTCTTT; CDR3 protein: CASSTPGQASETFF; J gene: TRBJ1-1; clone size: few; D gene: TRBD1; V gene: TRBV5-1
CDR3 DNA: TGCGCCAGCAGCCAAGATGACCGGGGTACCCAGTACTTC; CDR3 protein: CASSQDDRGTQYF; J gene: TRBJ2-7; clone size: few; D gene: -; V gene: TRBV4-1
CDR3 DNA: TGCAGTGCGCAAACAACAGGGGGTGGGGGAGAAGCTTTCTTT; CDR3 protein: CSAQTTGGGGEAFF; J gene: TRBJ1-1; clone size: -; D gene: TRBD1; V gene: TRBV20-1
CDR3 DNA: TGTGCCAGCAGCTCCAGGACTAGCGGGGGACACTCCTACAATGAGCAGTTCTTC; CDR3 protein: CASSSRTSGGHSYNEQFF; J gene: TRBJ2-1; clone size: -; D gene: TRBD2; V gene: TRBV7-9
CDR3 DNA: TGTGCCAGCAGACCCACTAGTATCGCAGATACGCAGTATTTT; CDR3 protein: CASRPTSIADTQYF; J gene: TRBJ2-3; clone size: few; D gene: -; V gene: TRBV12-3/TRBV12-4
CDR3 DNA: TGTGCCAGCAGCACCGGGACTTATAATCAGCCCCAGCATTTT; CDR3 protein: CASSTGTYNQPQHF; J gene: TRBJ1-5; clone size: -; D gene: -; V gene: TRBV6-6
CDR3 DNA: TGCGCCAGCAGCCAAGAGACAGGAGGCTACACCTTC; CDR3 protein: CASSQETGGYTF; J gene: TRBJ1-2; clone size: -; D gene: -; V gene: TRBV4-3
CDR3 DNA: TGCAGTGCTTTCGGACAGGGAAGTAGTCAGCCCCAGCATTTT; CDR3 protein: CSAFGQGSSQPQHF; J gene: TRBJ1-5; clone size: once; D gene: TRBD1; V gene: TRBV20-1
CDR3 DNA: TGCGCCAGCAGTTTAACGCCGACAGGGACTGAAAAACTGTTTTTT; CDR3 protein: CASSLTPTGTEKLFF; J gene: TRBJ1-4; clone size: -; D gene: TRBD1; V gene: TRBV5-1
CDR3 DNA: TGTGCCAGCAGTTTCCACCCCACAGCGGCCAAAACGAACACTGAAGCTTTCTTT; CDR3 protein: CASSFHPTAAKTNTEAFF; J gene: TRBJ1-1; clone size: -; D gene: -; V gene: TRBV28
CDR3 DNA: TGCAGTGCTACTATTCCGGGACTAGTGTCTGAGCAGTTCTTC; CDR3 protein: CSATIPGLVSEQFF; J gene: TRBJ2-1; clone size: once; D gene: TRBD2; V gene: TRBV20-1
CDR3 DNA: TGCAGCGGTAAGACAGAGGGTGAGCAGTTCTTC; CDR3 protein: CSGKTEGEQFF; J gene: TRBJ2-1; clone size: -; D gene: -; V gene: TRBV29-1
CDR3 DNA: TGTGCCAGCAGTCGAGAGCGGGAGAACACCGGGGAGCTGTTTTTT; CDR3 protein: CASSRERENTGELFF; J gene: TRBJ2-2; clone size: -; D gene: TRBD2; V gene: TRBV6-2/TRBV6-3
CDR3 DNA: TGTGCCAGCAGTGAAGTTGTAGGGCCAGGGCAGCCCCAGCATTTT; CDR3 protein: CASSEVVGPGQPQHF; J gene: TRBJ1-5; clone size: few; D gene: -; V gene: TRBV2
CDR3 DNA: TGTGCCAGCAAGGCGTCAGGGGGCTTTGGAAACACTATATATTTT; CDR3 protein: CASKASGGFGNTIYF; J gene: TRBJ1-3; clone size: few; D gene: TRBD1; V gene: TRBV2
CDR3 DNA: TGCGCCAGCAGCCAAGATTCGGACGGCTACACTGAAGCTTTCTTT; CDR3 protein: CASSQDSDGYTEAFF; J gene: TRBJ1-1; clone size: few; D gene: -; V gene: TRBV4-3
CDR3 DNA: TGTGCCAGCAGCTTACAGGTTCAAGAGGCCCAGTACTTC; CDR3 protein: CASSLQVQEAQYF; J gene: TRBJ2-7; clone size: few; D gene: -; V gene: TRBV7-9
CDR3 DNA: TGTGCCAGCAGCTTAATCCGAGGGAAGAATTCACCCCTCCACTTT; CDR3 protein: CASSLIRGKNSPLHF; J gene: TRBJ1-6; clone size: -; D gene: -; V gene: TRBV7-2
CDR3 DNA: TGTGCCAGCAGCCCGAGGACGACAGGGTTCTATGGCTACACCTTC; CDR3 protein: CASSPRTTGFYGYTF; J gene: TRBJ1-2; clone size: -; D gene: TRBD1; V gene: TRBV3-1
CDR3 DNA: TGTGCCTGCACCTCAGAGGCGGACACTGAAGCTTTCTTT; CDR3 protein: CACTSEADTEAFF; J gene: TRBJ1-1; clone size: -; D gene: -; V gene: TRBV7-6
CDR3 DNA: TGTGCCAGCAGCCAAGTAGGAGGACTAGCGGGGGGGCGAGGTAAAGATACGCAGTATTTT; CDR3 protein: CASSQVGGLAGGRGKDTQYF; J gene: TRBJ2-3; clone size: few; D gene: TRBD2; V gene: TRBV4-2
CDR3 DNA: TGCGCCAGCAGCCTAACAGGGGTTCGGGATCAGCCCCAGCATTTT; CDR3 protein: CASSLTGVRDQPQHF; J gene: TRBJ1-5; clone size: -; D gene: TRBD1; V gene: TRBV4-1
CDR3 DNA: TGTGCCAGCAGTGACCAGTCCAATGAGCAGTTCTTC; CDR3 protein: CASSDQSNEQFF; J gene: TRBJ2-1; clone size: many; D gene: -; V gene: TRBV2
CDR3 DNA: TGTGCCAGCAGCTTGGTCTCAGGGGAAGCCTATGGCTACACCTTC; CDR3 protein: CASSLVSGEAYGYTF; J gene: TRBJ1-2; clone size: few; D gene: -; V gene: TRBV5-6
CDR3 DNA: TGTGCCAGCAGTTCCGTCTTGTACACTGAAGCTTTCTTT; CDR3 protein: CASSSVLYTEAFF; J gene: TRBJ1-1; clone size: -; D gene: -; V gene: TRBV27
CDR3 DNA: TGTGCCAGCAGCGAAGACTGGGTAGAGCAGTTCTTC; CDR3 protein: CASSEDWVEQFF; J gene: TRBJ2-1; clone size: -; D gene: -; V gene: TRBV7-2
CDR3 DNA: TGTGCCAGCAGTTACCTGACAGCTCCTTGGGAAGCTTTCTTT; CDR3 protein: CASSYLTAPWEAFF; J gene: TRBJ1-1; clone size: few; D gene: -; V gene: TRBV6-2/TRBV6-3
CDR3 DNA: TGTGCCAGCAGCCGCCGGGACGTCGGCTATGGCTACACCTTC; CDR3 protein: CASSRRDVGYGYTF; J gene: TRBJ1-2; clone size: -; D gene: -; V gene: TRBV3-1
CDR3 DNA: TGTGCCAGCAGCCAAGGAAAGGTGGGGGACACAGATACGCAGTATTTT; CDR3 protein: CASSQGKVGDTDTQYF; J gene: TRBJ2-3; clone size: few; D gene: -; V gene: TRBV4-2
CDR3 DNA: TGTGCCAGCAGCCTTATTGAAGGGGGCTCAGATACGCAGTATTTT; CDR3 protein: CASSLIEGGSDTQYF; J gene: TRBJ2-3; clone size: -; D gene: TRBD1; V gene: TRBV7-9